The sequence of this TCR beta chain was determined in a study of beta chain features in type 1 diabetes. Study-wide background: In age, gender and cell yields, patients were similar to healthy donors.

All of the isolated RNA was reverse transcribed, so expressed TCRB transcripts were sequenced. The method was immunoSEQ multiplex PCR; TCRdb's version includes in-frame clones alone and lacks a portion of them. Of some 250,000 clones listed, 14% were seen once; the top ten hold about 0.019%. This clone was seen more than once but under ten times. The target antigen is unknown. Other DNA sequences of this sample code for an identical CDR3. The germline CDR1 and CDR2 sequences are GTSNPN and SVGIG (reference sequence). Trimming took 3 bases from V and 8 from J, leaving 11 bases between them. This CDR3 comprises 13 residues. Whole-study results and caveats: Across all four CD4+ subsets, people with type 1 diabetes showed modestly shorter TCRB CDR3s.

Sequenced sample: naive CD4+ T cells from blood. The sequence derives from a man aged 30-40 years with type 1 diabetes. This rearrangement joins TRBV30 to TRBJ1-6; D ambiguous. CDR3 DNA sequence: TGTGCCTGGAGCGGCGGGAGGGATTCACCCCTCCACTTT. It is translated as CAWSGGRDSPLHF.